Given below is one TCR beta chain in context. This CDR3 is built from 14 residues. CDR1 and CDR2 from the germline V gene are SGHRS and YFSETQ. The germline V and J ends were trimmed by 2 bases and 7 bases, with 10 bases remaining between them. These data originate in a study of T-cell reconstitution after alpha-beta-depleted transplantation in children. Unique molecular identifiers were incorporated into the prepared TCRbeta library. One entry per CDR3 protein results from TCRdb running MiXCR on the PCR reads. This sample carries just over 350,000 distinct CDR3 sequences, 13% of them seen once, and the ten largest clones take roughly 4.5%.

Material: PBMCs, obtained from the stem cell graft. The receptor's source is a human donor who donated a stem cell graft to a child with Fanconi anemia. J is TRBJ1-6 and V is TRBV5-1; no reliable D call. CDR3 DNA: TGCGCCAGCAGCTTAGACGGAGCAAATTCACCCCTCCACTTT. Translating it yields CASSLDGANSPLHF.